The 21 T cell receptor beta chains listed next were all sequenced from one sample in a study of cytomegalovirus exposure and HLA in healthy donors. Primers for the PCR totalled 60 Vbeta and 13 Jbeta. Profiling relied on immunoSEQ multiplex PCR, and the TCRdb table lists in-frame clones only, not all of them. This listing includes 70,000 to 80,000 clones. Sequenced input: PBMCs. The source of these receptors is a man aged 35 to 55 in good health and CMV-seronegative.

The V and J genes are TRBV5-1 and TRBJ1-5; D gene unclear. The germline CDR1 and CDR2 sequences are SGHRS and YFSETQ. This CDR3 has 14 amino acids. V lost 4 bases to trimming and J lost 2 bases, with 10 bases between them. CDR3 sequence (DNA): TGCGCCAGCAGCGAGGTAGCCGGCAATCAGCCCCAGCATTTT. This translates into CASSEVAGNQPQHF.

The rearrangement uses TRBV7-9 and TRBJ1-2, with D tentatively TRBD1 (6 bases). The germline V gene encodes CDR1 SEHNR and CDR2 FQNEAQ (reference sequence). V was pared by 9 bases and J by 7 bases, with 15 bases between. The length of the CDR3 is 12 residues. The CDR3 protein is CASLLARGGYTF. The CDR3 DNA is TGTGCCAGTTTGTTAGCCAGGGGTGGCTACACCTTC. The entire variable domain, with the rest obtained from reference TRBV7-9 and TRBJ1-2, is as follows: DTGVSQNPRHKITKRGQNVTFRCDPISEHNRLYWYRQTLGQGPEFLTYFQNEAQLEKSRLLSDRFSAERPKGSFSTLEIQRTEQGDSAMYLCASLLARGGYTFGSGTRLTVV.

The CDR3 nucleotides read TGTGCCAGCAGTTACGACAGGAGTACAGATACGCAGTATTTT. This sequence encodes CASSYDRSTDTQYF. The V gene is TRBV6-6, the J gene TRBJ2-3, with D tentatively TRBD1 (6 bases). Per the germline V gene, CDR1 is MNHNY and CDR2 is SVGAGI (reference sequence). V lost 2 bases and J 3 bases, leaving 9 bases between the germline ends. The CDR3 totals 14 residues.

V gene TRBV7-9 combines with J gene TRBJ2-5; 7 bases are shared with TRBD2. Trimming removed 7 bases from V and 4 bases from J; junction bases left unmatched: 15. Per germline, CDR1 SEHNR and CDR2 FQNEAQ (reference sequence). The CDR3 totals 16 residues. The CDR3 loop is CASTMEPSGRGETQYF. The CDR3 DNA follows: TGTGCCAGCACCATGGAGCCTAGTGGGAGGGGAGAGACCCAGTACTTC.

The chain joins TRBV6-1 to TRBJ2-5; D possibly corresponds to TRBD2 (6 bases). The assigned J gene may be wrong: the sequence end matches TRBJ2-7 better. Looked up from germline, CDR1 is MNHNS and CDR2 is SASEGT. CDR3 length: 15 amino acids. As DNA, the CDR3 is TGTGCCAGCAGGGGTTGGGACTCGAAACCCGGCGAGCAGTACTTC. Protein sequence: CASRGWDSKPGEQYF.

This chain joins TRBV6-1 and TRBJ1-6; no clear D. This CDR3 region has 14 residues. Germline CDR1 reads MNHNS; CDR2 reads SASEGT. Trimming pared 5 bases from V and 5 bases from J, leaving 10 bases between. The CDR3 here is CASSSPDHNSPLHF. The CDR3 coding sequence is TGTGCCAGCAGTTCCCCAGATCATAATTCACCCCTCCACTTT.

The rearrangement links TRBV29-1 to TRBJ2-1, with TRBD2 identical over 9 bases. The CDR3 extends over 16 amino acids. The trim removed 2 bases at V and 6 bases at J, leaving 11 bases unmatched. CDR1 is SQVTM, CDR2 ANQGSEA, per germline. The CDR3 DNA reads TGCAGCGTTGAAAGTGCTAGCGGGGAGGTCTTCAATGAGCAGTTCTTC. Encoded protein: CSVESASGEVFNEQFF.

The chain links TRBV6-1 to TRBJ2-7, with TRBD1 matching 9 bases. In germline, CDR1 is MNHNS, CDR2 SASEGT. Trimming took 2 bases from V and 3 from J; bases not matched to a gene: 11. This CDR3 contains 17 residues. The CDR3 loop is CASSERLSGTGNYEQYF. In nucleotides, the CDR3 is TGTGCCAGCAGTGAACGGCTTTCCGGGACAGGGAACTACGAGCAGTACTTC.

The chain has TRBV11-2 and TRBJ1-1; 7 bases match TRBD1. This CDR3 region has 18 residues. CDR1 is SGHAT and CDR2 is FQNNGV in the germline V gene. The junction had 15 bases not matched to a gene; V was cut back by 5 bases and J by 0 bases. CDR3 residues: CASSPRPGQRSMNTEAFF. The DNA for the CDR3 is TGTGCCAGCAGCCCGAGACCGGGACAGCGATCCATGAACACTGAAGCTTTCTTT.

This clone is called medium-sized (0.01 to 0.1%) based on its frequency. The chain is built from TRBV5-1 and TRBJ2-2; tentative D call: TRBD1 (5 bases). Germline CDR1 and CDR2: SGHRS and YFSETQ. The CDR3 contains 15 residues. With 0 bases removed from V and 1 base from J, the gap between germline ends came to 7 bases. The CDR3, as DNA: TGCGCCAGCAGCTTGGATCAGGGGAACACCGGGGAGCTGTTTTTT. It is translated as CASSLDQGNTGELFF.

V is TRBV7-3 and J is TRBJ2-1; the match to TRBD1 covers 10 bases. CDR3 length: 16 amino acids. Germline-derived CDR1 and CDR2 are SGHTA and FQGTGA. Germline trimming cut 4 bases from V and 4 bases from J; bases unmatched to any gene: 7. In DNA, the CDR3 is TGTGCCAGCAGCTCCAGACAGGGGGCGAATTACAATGAGCAGTTCTTC. Translation gives CASSSRQGANYNEQFF.

V usage is TRBV11-1 and J usage is TRBJ1-1, with D possibly being TRBD1 (5 bases). The CDR3 consists of 13 residues. Germline V gene data show CDR1 as SGHAT and CDR2 as FQDESV (reference sequence). V was trimmed by 7 bases and J by 2 bases, leaving 11 bases between them. CDR3: CASNLGRNTEAFF. The CDR3 DNA is TGTGCCAGCAATTTGGGGCGCAACACTGAAGCTTTCTTT.

The V gene is TRBV19, the J gene TRBJ1-5; D is perhaps TRBD1 (6 bases). V was shortened by 4 bases and J by 0 bases, with 13 bases between the two germline ends. The germline CDR1 and CDR2 sequences are LNHDA and SQIVND (reference sequence). This CDR3 spans 16 amino acids. CDR3 in DNA: TGTGCCAGTAGTACCAGGGGTACGGGTAGCAATCAGCCCCAGCATTTT. It translates to CASSTRGTGSNQPQHF.

The chain carries TRBV27 and TRBJ2-4; weak D call: TRBD1 (6 bases). V was cut by 5 bases and J by 5 bases, with 19 bases left in between. Germline-derived CDR1 and CDR2 are MNHEY and SMNVEV (reference sequence). This CDR3 spans 16 amino acids. The CDR3 reads CASSPQGRKIENIQYF. Written as DNA, the CDR3 is TGTGCCAGCAGTCCGCAGGGGCGCAAGATCGAAAACATTCAGTACTTC.

The V call is TRBV29-1, the J call TRBJ2-1, with 8 bases fitting TRBD1. Unmatched junction bases numbered 8, after V lost 7 bases and J lost 0 bases. The CDR3 runs 15 residues. Per the germline V gene, CDR1 is SQVTM and CDR2 is ANQGSEA. The CDR3 loop reads CSGKTGVSSYNEQFF. In DNA, the CDR3 is TGCAGCGGGAAGACAGGGGTGAGCTCCTACAATGAGCAGTTCTTC.

CDR3 sequence: CASSWEYGYTF. The DNA for the CDR3 is TGTGCCAGCAGCTGGGAGTATGGCTACACCTTC. The V call is TRBV7-9, the J call TRBJ1-2, with D unresolved. Trimming shortened V by 4 bases and J by 5 bases, and 5 bases separated the two germline ends. Germline-derived CDR1 and CDR2 are SEHNR and FQNEAQ (reference sequence). The length of the CDR3 is 11 residues.

The J gene is TRBJ2-1, the V gene TRBV11-3; 8 nucleotides align to TRBD2. This CDR3 contains 13 residues. Germline V gene data show CDR1 as SGHNT and CDR2 as YENEEA. J lost 7 bases, V lost 6 bases, and 5 bases had no gene match. CDR3 DNA sequence: TGTGCCAGCAGTCCCGGGGGGGGAAATGAGCAGTTCTTC. Translating gives CASSPGGGNEQFF. Complete variable domain (other parts from reference TRBV11-3 and TRBJ2-1): EAGVVQSPRYKIIEKKQPVAFWCNPISGHNTLYWYLQNLGQGPELLIRYENEEAVDDSQLPKDRFSAERLKGVDSTLKIQPAELGDSAVYLCASSPGGGNEQFFGPGTRLTVL.

The rearrangement joins TRBV27 to TRBJ2-7; 15 bases are shared with TRBD2. Germline assignment: CDR1 MNHEY and CDR2 SMNVEV (reference sequence). This CDR3 comprises 16 residues. V lost 5 bases and J lost 3; bases outside the gene matches: 5. Here the CDR3 reads CASSIRTSGGDYEQYF. CDR3 DNA: TGTGCCAGCAGTATCCGGACTAGCGGGGGGGACTACGAGCAGTACTTC.

This chain's CDR3 is CASSPLTSQHTGELFF. CDR3 DNA sequence: TGTGCCAGCAGCCCTCTGACTTCTCAACACACCGGGGAGCTGTTTTTT. This rearrangement joins TRBV6-6 to TRBJ2-2; D is ambiguous. V was pared by 6 bases and J by 3 bases, with 17 bases between. CDR3 length: 16 amino acids. The germline gives CDR1 MNHNY, CDR2 SVGAGI (reference sequence).

As for this clone: Here the CDR3 omits its conserved ending phenylalanine or tryptophan, so a read error is the likely source. No DNA is shown, since the ends of the CDR3 on it are uncertain; the CDR3 is the one TCRdb lists. The genes are TRBV4-1 and TRBJ1-2; no check of the table's D call, TRBD1, against the DNA was made. The CDR3 is 13 amino acids long, termini counted. The germline V gene has CDR1 MGHRA and CDR2 YSYEKL. CDR3 sequence reads: CASSQDIRTGARL.

The chain couples TRBV28 to TRBJ2-3; 7 bases line up with TRBD1. Losses at the gene ends were 8 bases for V and 4 bases for J; bases not matched to a gene: 3. CDR1 and CDR2 from the germline V gene are MDHEN and SYDVKM. CDR3 length equals 12 residues. Here the CDR3 reads CASRQGPDTQYF. CDR3 coding DNA: TGTGCCAGCCGACAGGGTCCAGATACGCAGTATTTT.